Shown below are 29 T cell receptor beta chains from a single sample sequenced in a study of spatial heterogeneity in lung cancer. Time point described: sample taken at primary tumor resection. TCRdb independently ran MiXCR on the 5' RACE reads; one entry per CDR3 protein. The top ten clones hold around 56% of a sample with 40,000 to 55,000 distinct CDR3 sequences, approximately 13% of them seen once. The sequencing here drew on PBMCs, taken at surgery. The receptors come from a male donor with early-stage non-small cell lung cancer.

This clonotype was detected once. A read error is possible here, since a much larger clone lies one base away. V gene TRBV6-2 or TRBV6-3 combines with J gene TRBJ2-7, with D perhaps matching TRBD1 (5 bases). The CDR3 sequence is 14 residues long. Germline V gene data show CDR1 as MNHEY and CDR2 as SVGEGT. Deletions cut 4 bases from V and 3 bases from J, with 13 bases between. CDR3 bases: TGTGCCAGCAGTTCCCCGAGACAGAGCTACGAGCAGTACTTC. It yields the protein CASSSPRQSYEQYF.

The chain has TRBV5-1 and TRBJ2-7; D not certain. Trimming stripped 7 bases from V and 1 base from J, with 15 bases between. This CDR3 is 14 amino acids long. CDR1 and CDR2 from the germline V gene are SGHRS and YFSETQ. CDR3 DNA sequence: TGCGCCAGCTCCTCCCCACCCAATTCCTACGAGCAGTACTTC. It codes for CASSSPPNSYEQYF.

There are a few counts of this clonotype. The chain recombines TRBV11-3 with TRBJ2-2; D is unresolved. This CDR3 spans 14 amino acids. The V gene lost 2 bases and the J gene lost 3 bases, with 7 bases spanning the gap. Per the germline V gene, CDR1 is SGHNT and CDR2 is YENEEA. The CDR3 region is CASSLHKYTGELFF. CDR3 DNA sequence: TGTGCCAGCAGCTTACACAAATACACCGGGGAGCTGTTTTTT.

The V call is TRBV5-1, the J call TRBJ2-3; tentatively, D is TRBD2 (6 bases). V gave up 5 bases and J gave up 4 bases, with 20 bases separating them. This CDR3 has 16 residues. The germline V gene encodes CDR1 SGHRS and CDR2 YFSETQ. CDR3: CASRTAARGEPDTQYF. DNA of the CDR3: TGCGCCAGCAGAACGGCAGCCCGCGGGGAACCAGATACGCAGTATTTT. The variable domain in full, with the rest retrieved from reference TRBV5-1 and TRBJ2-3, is KAGVTQTPRYLIKTRGQQVTLSCSPISGHRSVSWYQQTPGQGLQFLFEYFSETQRNKGNFPGRFSGRQFSNSRSEMNVSTLELGDSALYLCASRTAARGEPDTQYFGPGTRLTVL.

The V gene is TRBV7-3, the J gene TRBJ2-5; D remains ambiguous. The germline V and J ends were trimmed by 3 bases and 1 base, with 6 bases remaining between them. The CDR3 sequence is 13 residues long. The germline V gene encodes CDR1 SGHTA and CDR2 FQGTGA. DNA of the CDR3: TGTGCCAGCAGCTTCGGCGCCCAAGAGACCCAGTACTTC. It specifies CASSFGAQETQYF. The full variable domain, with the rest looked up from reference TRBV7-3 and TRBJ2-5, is GAGVSQTPSNKVTEKGKYVELRCDPISGHTALYWYRQSLGQGPEFLIYFQGTGAADDSGLPNDRFFAVRPEGSVSTLKIQRTERGDSAVYLCASSFGAQETQYFGPGTRLLVL.

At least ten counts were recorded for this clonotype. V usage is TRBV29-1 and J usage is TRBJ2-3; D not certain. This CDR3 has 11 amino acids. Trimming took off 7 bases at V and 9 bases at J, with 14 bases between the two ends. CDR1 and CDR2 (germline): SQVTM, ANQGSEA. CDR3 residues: CSAHDGPTQYF. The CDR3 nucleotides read TGCAGCGCCCATGACGGTCCCACGCAGTATTTT.

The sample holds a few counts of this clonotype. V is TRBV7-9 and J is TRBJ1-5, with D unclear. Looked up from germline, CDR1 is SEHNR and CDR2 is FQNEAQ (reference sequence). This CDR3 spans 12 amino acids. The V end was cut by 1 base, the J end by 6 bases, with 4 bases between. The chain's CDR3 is CASSLGSQPQHF. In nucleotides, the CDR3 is TGTGCCAGCAGCTTAGGTTCTCAGCCCCAGCATTTT.

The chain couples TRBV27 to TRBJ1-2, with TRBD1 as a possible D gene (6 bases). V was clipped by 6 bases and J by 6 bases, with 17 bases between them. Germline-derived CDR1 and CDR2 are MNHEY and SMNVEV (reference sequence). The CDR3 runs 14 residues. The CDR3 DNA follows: TGTGCCAGCAGCGCTTGGCAGGGGAGGGATGGCTACACCTTC. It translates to CASSAWQGRDGYTF.

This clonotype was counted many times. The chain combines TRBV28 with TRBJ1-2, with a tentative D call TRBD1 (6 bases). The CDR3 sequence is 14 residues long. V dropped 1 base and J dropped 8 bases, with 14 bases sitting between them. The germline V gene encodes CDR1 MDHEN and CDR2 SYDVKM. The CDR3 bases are TGTGCCAGCAGTTTATCGTACAGGGCCAGGGGCTACACCTTC. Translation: CASSLSYRARGYTF.

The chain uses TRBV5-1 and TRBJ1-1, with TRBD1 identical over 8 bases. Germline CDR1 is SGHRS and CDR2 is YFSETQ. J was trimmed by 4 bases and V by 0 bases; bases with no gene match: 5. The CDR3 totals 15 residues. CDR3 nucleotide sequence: TGCGCCAGCAGCTTGGCCGCAGGGGGCATCACTGAAGCTTTCTTT. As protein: CASSLAAGGITEAFF. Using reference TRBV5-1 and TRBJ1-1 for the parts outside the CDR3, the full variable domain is KAGVTQTPRYLIKTRGQQVTLSCSPISGHRSVSWYQQTPGQGLQFLFEYFSETQRNKGNFPGRFSGRQFSNSRSEMNVSTLELGDSALYLCASSLAAGGITEAFFGQGTRLTVV.

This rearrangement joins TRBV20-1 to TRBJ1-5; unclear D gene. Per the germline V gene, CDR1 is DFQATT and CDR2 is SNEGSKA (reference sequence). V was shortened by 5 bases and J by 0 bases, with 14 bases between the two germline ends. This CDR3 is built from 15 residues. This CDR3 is CSASDARHSNQPQHF. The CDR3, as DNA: TGCAGTGCTTCGGACGCCCGACATAGCAATCAGCCCCAGCATTTT.

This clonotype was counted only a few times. The CDR3 DNA reads TGCAGCGTGACCGGGACACAGCCCCAGCATTTT. The encoded protein is CSVTGTQPQHF. The chain couples TRBV29-1 to TRBJ1-5; a weak D match, TRBD1 (6 bases). CDR1 and CDR2 (germline): SQVTM, ANQGSEA. The V end was cut by 6 bases, the J end by 7 bases, with 10 bases between. CDR3 size: 11 residues.

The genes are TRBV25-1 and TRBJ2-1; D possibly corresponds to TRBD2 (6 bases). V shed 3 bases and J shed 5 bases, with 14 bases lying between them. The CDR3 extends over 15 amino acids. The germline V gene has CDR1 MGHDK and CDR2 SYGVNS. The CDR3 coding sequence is TGTGCCAGCAGTGATACCCGGAGGGCCCACAATGAGCAGTTCTTC. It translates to CASSDTRRAHNEQFF.

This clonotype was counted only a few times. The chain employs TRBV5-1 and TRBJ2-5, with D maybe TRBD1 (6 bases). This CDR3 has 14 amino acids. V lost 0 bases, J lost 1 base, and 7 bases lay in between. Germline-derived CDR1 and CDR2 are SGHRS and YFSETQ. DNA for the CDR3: TGCGCCAGCAGCTTGGGGACAGCCCAAGAGACCCAGTACTTC. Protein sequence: CASSLGTAQETQYF.

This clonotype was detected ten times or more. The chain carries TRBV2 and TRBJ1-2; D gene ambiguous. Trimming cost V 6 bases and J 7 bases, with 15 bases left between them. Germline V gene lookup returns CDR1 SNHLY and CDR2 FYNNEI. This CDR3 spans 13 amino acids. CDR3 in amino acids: CASRIDPEAGYTF. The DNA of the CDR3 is TGTGCCAGCAGGATCGACCCTGAAGCTGGCTACACCTTC.

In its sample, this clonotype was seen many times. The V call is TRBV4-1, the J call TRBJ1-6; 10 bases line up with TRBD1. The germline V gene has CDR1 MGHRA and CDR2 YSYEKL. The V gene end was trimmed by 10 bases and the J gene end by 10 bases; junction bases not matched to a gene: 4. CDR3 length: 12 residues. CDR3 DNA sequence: TGCGCCATAGGGACAGGGGAATCACCCCTCCACTTT. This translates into CAIGTGESPLHF.

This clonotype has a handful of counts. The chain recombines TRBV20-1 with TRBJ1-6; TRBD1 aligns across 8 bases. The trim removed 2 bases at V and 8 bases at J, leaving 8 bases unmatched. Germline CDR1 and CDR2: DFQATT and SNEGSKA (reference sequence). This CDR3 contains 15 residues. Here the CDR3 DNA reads TGCAGTGCTAGACCCAATCAGGGGGCCCATTCACCCCTCCACTTT. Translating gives CSARPNQGAHSPLHF.

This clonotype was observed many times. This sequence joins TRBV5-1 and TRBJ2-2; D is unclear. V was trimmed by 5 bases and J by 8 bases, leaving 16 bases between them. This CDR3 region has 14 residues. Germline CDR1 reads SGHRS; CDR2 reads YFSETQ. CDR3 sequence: CASSLGPVSGELFF. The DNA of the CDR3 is TGCGCCAGCAGTCTCGGGCCCGTGTCTGGGGAGCTGTTTTTT.

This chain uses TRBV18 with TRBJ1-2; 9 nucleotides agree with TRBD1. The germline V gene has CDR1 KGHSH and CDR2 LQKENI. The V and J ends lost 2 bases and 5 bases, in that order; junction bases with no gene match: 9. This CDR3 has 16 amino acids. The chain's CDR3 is CASSPGPGTGPYGYTF. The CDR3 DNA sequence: TGTGCCAGCTCACCAGGCCCAGGGACAGGGCCTTATGGCTACACCTTC.

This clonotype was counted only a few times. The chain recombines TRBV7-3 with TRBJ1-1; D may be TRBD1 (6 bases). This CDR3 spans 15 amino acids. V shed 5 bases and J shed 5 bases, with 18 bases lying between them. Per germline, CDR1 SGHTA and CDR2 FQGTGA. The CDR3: CASSPTPQGRTEAFF. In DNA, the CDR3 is TGTGCCAGCAGCCCCACACCACAGGGTAGGACTGAAGCTTTCTTT.

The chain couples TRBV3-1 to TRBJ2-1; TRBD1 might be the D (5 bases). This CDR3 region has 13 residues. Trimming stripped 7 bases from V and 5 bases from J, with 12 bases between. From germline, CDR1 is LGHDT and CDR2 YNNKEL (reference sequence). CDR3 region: CASIGAVNNEQFF. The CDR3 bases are TGTGCCAGCATAGGGGCGGTCAACAATGAGCAGTTCTTC.

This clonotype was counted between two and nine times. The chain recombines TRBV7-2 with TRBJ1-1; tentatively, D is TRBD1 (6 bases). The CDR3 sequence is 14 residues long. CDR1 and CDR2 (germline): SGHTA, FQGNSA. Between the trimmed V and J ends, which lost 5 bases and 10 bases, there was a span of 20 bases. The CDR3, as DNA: TGTGCCAGCAGCCGGGGGCGGGGGCTAAGAGTAGCTTTCTTT. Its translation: CASSRGRGLRVAFF.

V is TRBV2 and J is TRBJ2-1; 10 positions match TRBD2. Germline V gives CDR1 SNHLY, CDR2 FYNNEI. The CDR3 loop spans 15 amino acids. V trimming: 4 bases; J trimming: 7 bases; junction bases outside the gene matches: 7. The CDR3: CASSGISGRVNEQFF. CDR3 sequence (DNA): TGTGCCAGCAGTGGTATCAGCGGGAGGGTAAATGAGCAGTTCTTC.

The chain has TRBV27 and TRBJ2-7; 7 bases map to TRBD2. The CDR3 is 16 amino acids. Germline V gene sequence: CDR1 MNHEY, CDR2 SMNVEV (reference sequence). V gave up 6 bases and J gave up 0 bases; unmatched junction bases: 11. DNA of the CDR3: TGTGCCAGCAGCCCACTAGCGACCCTGATCTCCTACGAGCAGTACTTC. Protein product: CASSPLATLISYEQYF.

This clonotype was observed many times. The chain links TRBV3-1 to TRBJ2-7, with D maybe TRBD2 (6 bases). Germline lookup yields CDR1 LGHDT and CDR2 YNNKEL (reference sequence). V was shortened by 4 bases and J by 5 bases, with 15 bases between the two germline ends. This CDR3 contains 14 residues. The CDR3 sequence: CASSRETGGHEQYF. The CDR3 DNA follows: TGTGCCAGCAGCCGCGAAACCGGGGGACACGAGCAGTACTTC.

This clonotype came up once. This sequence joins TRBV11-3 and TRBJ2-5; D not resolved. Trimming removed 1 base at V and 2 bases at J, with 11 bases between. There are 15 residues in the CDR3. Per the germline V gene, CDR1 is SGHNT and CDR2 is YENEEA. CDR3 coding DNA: TGTGCCAGCAGCTTAGGAACGGTAGAGCAAGAGACCCAGTACTTC. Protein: CASSLGTVEQETQYF.

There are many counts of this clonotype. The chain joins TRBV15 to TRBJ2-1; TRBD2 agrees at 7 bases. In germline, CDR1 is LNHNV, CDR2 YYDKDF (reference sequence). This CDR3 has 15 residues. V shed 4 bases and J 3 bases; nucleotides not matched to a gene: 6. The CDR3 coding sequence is TGTGCCACCAGCACGAGCGGGGCTAACTACAATGAGCAGTTCTTC. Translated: CATSTSGANYNEQFF.

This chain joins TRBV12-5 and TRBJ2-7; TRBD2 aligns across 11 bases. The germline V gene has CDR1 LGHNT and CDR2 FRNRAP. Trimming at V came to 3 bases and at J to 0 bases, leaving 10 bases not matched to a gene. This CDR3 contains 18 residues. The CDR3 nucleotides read TGTGCTAGTGGTTTTGTCCGGACTAGCGGGCAGAGCTCCTACGAGCAGTACTTC. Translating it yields CASGFVRTSGQSSYEQYF. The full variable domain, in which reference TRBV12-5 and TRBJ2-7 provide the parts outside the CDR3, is DARVTQTPRHKVTEMGQEVTMRCQPILGHNTVFWYRQTMMQGLELLAYFRNRAPLDDSGMPKDRFSAEMPDATLATLKIQPSEPRDSAVYFCASGFVRTSGQSSYEQYFGPGTRLTVT.

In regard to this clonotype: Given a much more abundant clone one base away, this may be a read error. CDR3 coding DNA: TGCAGCATTGAAGGCGGCGGGGGGGCGTACAATGAGCAGTTCTTC. This codes for CSIEGGGGAYNEQFF. The V call is TRBV29-1, the J call TRBJ2-1, with 9 bases matching TRBD2. The germline CDR1 and CDR2 sequences are SQVTM and ANQGSEA. The length of the CDR3 is 15 residues.